This T cell receptor beta chain derives from a study of cytomegalovirus exposure and HLA in healthy donors. Study observations and caveats: Most CMV-associated TCR beta chains were later found to appear HLA-restricted.

On this clone itself: Its target is unknown.

Germline-derived CDR1 and CDR2 are MNHEY and SVGAGI. The V end was cut by 4 bases, the J end by 11 bases, with 9 bases between. This CDR3 is 12 amino acids long. Primers: 60 Vbeta forward and 13 Jbeta reverse. TCRdb keeps only in-frame clones here, not all; method: immunoSEQ multiplex PCR. The sample's table shows some 120,000 clones. This sequence originates from a man aged 40-49 years in good health and CMV-seronegative. The chain links TRBV6-5 to TRBJ1-6; TRBD1 might be the D (5 bases). Sequenced sample: PBMCs. CDR3 in amino acids: CASSFRGAPLHF. The CDR3 bases are TGTGCCAGCAGTTTCCGGGGGGCACCCCTCCACTTT.